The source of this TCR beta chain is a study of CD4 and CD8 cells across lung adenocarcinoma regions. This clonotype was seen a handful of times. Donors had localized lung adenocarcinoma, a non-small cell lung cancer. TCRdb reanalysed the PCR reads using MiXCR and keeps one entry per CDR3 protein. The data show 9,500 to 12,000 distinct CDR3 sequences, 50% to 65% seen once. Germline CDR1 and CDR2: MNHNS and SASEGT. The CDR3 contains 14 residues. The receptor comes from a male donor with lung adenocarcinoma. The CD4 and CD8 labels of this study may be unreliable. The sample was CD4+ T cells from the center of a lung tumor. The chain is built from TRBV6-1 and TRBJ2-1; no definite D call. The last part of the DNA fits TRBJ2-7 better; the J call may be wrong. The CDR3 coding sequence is TGTGCCAGCAGTCCACGGAGTCCACCCTACGAGCAGTACTTC. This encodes CASSPRSPPYEQYF.